Shown below are 27 T cell receptor beta chains from a single sample sequenced in a study of cytomegalovirus exposure and HLA in healthy donors. It was with 60 Vbeta and 13 Jbeta primers that the PCR ran. The method was immunoSEQ multiplex PCR; TCRdb's version includes in-frame clones alone and lacks a portion of them. Of 80,000 to 100,000 clones detected, about 79% appear once; the ten largest clones hold around 3%. The sample taken for sequencing was PBMCs. These receptors came from a male donor in good health and CMV-seropositive.

J is TRBJ2-7 and V is TRBV10-3; no firm D call. CDR1 ENHRY and CDR2 SYGVKD come from the germline V gene. The CDR3 contains 14 residues. Deletions cut 3 bases from V and 3 bases from J, with 12 bases between. DNA for the CDR3: TGTGCCATCAGTGATGGGCTAAACGACTACGAGCAGTACTTC. It is translated as CAISDGLNDYEQYF.

V and J are TRBV9 and TRBJ2-5, with TRBD2 as a possible D gene (6 bases). Germline values: CDR1 SGDLS, CDR2 YYNGEE. V shed 0 bases and J shed 5 bases, with 11 bases lying between them. The CDR3 contains 14 residues. CDR3 nucleotides: TGTGCCAGCAGCGTAGAAGCGGGTGGGGAGACCCAGTACTTC. It encodes CASSVEAGGETQYF. The full variable domain, with the rest looked up from reference TRBV9 and TRBJ2-5, is DSGVTQTPKHLITATGQRVTLRCSPRSGDLSVYWYQQSLDQGLQFLIQYYNGEERAKGNILERFSAQQFPDLHSELNLSSLELGDSALYFCASSVEAGGETQYFGPGTRLLVL.

The V gene is TRBV2, the J gene TRBJ1-1; tentatively, D is TRBD1 (5 bases). The V gene's germline CDR1 is SNHLY and CDR2 FYNNEI. V shed 7 bases and J shed 3 bases, with 9 bases lying between them. This CDR3 is built from 12 residues. The CDR3 nucleotides are TGTGCCAGCATTACCAGGGACACTGAAGCTTTCTTT. Translating it yields CASITRDTEAFF.

The CDR3 nucleotides are TGTGCCAGCAGTGAAGACAGGTTTAATGAAAAACTGTTTTTT. Translating it yields CASSEDRFNEKLFF. The J gene is TRBJ1-4, the V gene TRBV2, with D possibly TRBD1 on 5 matching bases. CDR1 and CDR2 (germline): SNHLY, FYNNEI. V was pared by 1 base and J by 4 bases, with 7 bases between. The CDR3 is 14 amino acids.

The chain combines TRBV5-1 with TRBJ1-4; D remains ambiguous. V gave up 4 bases and J gave up 4 bases, with 14 bases separating them. The CDR3 covers 15 residues. Germline V gene lookup returns CDR1 SGHRS and CDR2 YFSETQ. CDR3 coding DNA: TGCGCCAGCAGCACCGGAGCGGCAGTTAATGAAAAACTGTTTTTT. Residues: CASSTGAAVNEKLFF.

The V call is TRBV21-1, the J call TRBJ1-5; the table's D call, TRBD1, was not checked against the DNA. TRBV21-1 is noted as a pseudogene. The CDR3 loop spans 17 amino acids. The CDR3: CASTIPEGAPFNQPQHF. CDR3 sequence (DNA): TGTGCCAGCACCATCCCGGAGGGGGCCCCCTTCAATCAGCCCCAGCATTTT.

V is TRBV4-1 and J is TRBJ1-2, with TRBD1 as a possible D gene (6 bases). There are 16 residues in the CDR3. The V end lost 0 bases, the J end lost 3 bases, and 14 bases lay between the germline ends. CDR1 is MGHRA, CDR2 YSYEKL, per germline. CDR3 sequence: CASSQDDFRGDYGYTF. The DNA of the CDR3 is TGCGCCAGCAGCCAAGATGACTTCAGGGGAGACTATGGCTACACCTTC.

This clone appeared a single time. The rearrangement links TRBV7-3 to TRBJ2-3; TRBD2 matches at 11 bases. The V segment lost 5 bases and the J segment 5 bases; nucleotides outside the gene matches: 3. Germline CDR1 is SGHTA and CDR2 is FQGTGA. The CDR3 extends over 14 amino acids. Written as DNA, the CDR3 is TGTGCCAGCAGCCTACTAGCGGGGGTAGATACGCAGTATTTT. It codes for CASSLLAGVDTQYF.

This chain connects TRBV27 to TRBJ1-2; possibly TRBD1 for D (6 bases). Per germline, CDR1 MNHEY and CDR2 SMNVEV (reference sequence). This CDR3 contains 15 residues. Trimming shortened V by 0 bases and J by 2 bases, and 10 bases separated the two germline ends. CDR3: CASSLSLGTNYGYTF. The CDR3 DNA reads TGTGCCAGCAGTTTATCCCTCGGGACAAACTATGGCTACACCTTC.

V usage is TRBV25-1 and J usage is TRBJ1-1; 9 bases are a match to TRBD1. The CDR3 is made up of 12 amino acids. Germline V CDR1 and CDR2: MGHDK, SYGVNS. Losses at the gene ends were 5 bases for V and 8 bases for J; bases not matched to a gene: 3. The CDR3 is CASSYRGREAFF. In nucleotides, the CDR3 is TGTGCCAGCAGTTACAGGGGGCGCGAAGCTTTCTTT.

Only a few counts were recorded for this clone. This chain joins TRBV30 and TRBJ1-1, with D possibly matching TRBD1 (5 bases). Trimming cost V 0 bases and J 4 bases, with 9 bases left between them. CDR1 is GTSNPN, CDR2 SVGIG, per germline (reference sequence). The CDR3 runs to 13 residues. The CDR3 sequence: CAWSVQQATEAFF. For the CDR3, the DNA is TGTGCCTGGAGTGTACAACAGGCCACTGAAGCTTTCTTT.

The rearrangement links TRBV7-9 to TRBJ1-2; 11 nucleotides line up with TRBD1. Germline V CDR1 and CDR2: SEHNR, FQNEAQ (reference sequence). The V and J ends lost 6 bases and 3 bases, in that order; junction bases with no gene match: 3. This CDR3 contains 14 residues. In DNA form, the CDR3 reads TGTGCCAGCAGGCCGGGACAGGGGGACTATGGCTACACCTTC. Translated, it gives CASRPGQGDYGYTF.

The rearrangement links TRBV7-9 to TRBJ2-7; no clear D. Germline CDR1 SEHNR, CDR2 FQNEAQ (reference sequence). V lost 5 bases and J 0 bases, leaving 8 bases between the germline ends. The CDR3 consists of 13 residues. CDR3 sequence (DNA): TGTGCCAGCAGCCGTGGTAGCTCCTACGAGCAGTACTTC. This encodes CASSRGSSYEQYF.

J is TRBJ2-7 and V is TRBV29-1, with 12 bases lining up with TRBD2. The CDR3 totals 17 residues. V lost 4 bases, J lost 5 bases, and 15 bases stayed unmatched. Germline CDR1 SQVTM, CDR2 ANQGSEA. CDR3 residues: CSVVGEASGGVTNEQYF. In nucleotides, the CDR3 is TGCAGCGTTGTTGGGGAGGCTAGCGGGGGGGTGACTAACGAGCAGTACTTC.

The V gene is TRBV10-3, the J gene TRBJ1-1; perhaps TRBD1 as D (5 bases). CDR1 and CDR2 (germline): ENHRY, SYGVKD. The CDR3 is made up of 15 amino acids. Trimming removed 5 bases at V and 3 bases at J, with 16 bases between. The CDR3 loop is CAISQIPGEDTEAFF. CDR3 coding DNA: TGTGCCATCAGTCAAATCCCGGGGGAGGACACTGAAGCTTTCTTT.

The CDR3 bases are TGTGCCAGTAGTACCCCAGGGGGTTATAATTCACCCCTCCACTTT. Amino acids: CASSTPGGYNSPLHF. The gene calls are TRBV19 and TRBJ1-6; 7 nucleotides agree with TRBD1. J lost 4 bases, V lost 4 bases, and 4 bases had no gene match. Germline V gives CDR1 LNHDA, CDR2 SQIVND (reference sequence). CDR3 length: 15 residues.

The chain carries TRBV29-1 and TRBJ2-5, with 7 bases identical to TRBD1. Trimming removed 3 bases from V and 4 bases from J; junction bases left unmatched: 8. This CDR3 comprises 14 residues. In germline, CDR1 is SQVTM, CDR2 ANQGSEA. The CDR3 DNA reads as TGCAGCGTTGAGGCCCGACAGGGCGGAGAGACCCAGTACTTC. As protein: CSVEARQGGETQYF.

A single count supports this clone. The rearrangement links TRBV30 to TRBJ2-7; 9 bases agree with TRBD1. Germline CDR1 is GTSNPN and CDR2 is SVGIG (reference sequence). The CDR3 is 14 amino acids. V was pared by 0 bases and J by 4 bases, with 4 bases of the junction left unmatched. This CDR3 is CAWSVGTGTYEQYF. CDR3 in DNA: TGTGCCTGGAGTGTAGGGACAGGGACGTACGAGCAGTACTTC.

For the CDR3, the DNA is TGTGCCAGCAGCGTAAGGGGACTAGCGGGGGGAGATACGCAGTATTTT. Its translation: CASSVRGLAGGDTQYF. The chain uses TRBV9 and TRBJ2-3; 15 bases are a match to TRBD2. Trimming cost V 1 base and J 5 bases; bases outside gene matches: 2. CDR3 length: 16 amino acids. Germline V gives CDR1 SGDLS, CDR2 YYNGEE.

The CDR3 region has the DNA TGCGCCAGCAGCTTACTGGGCGAGACCCAGTACTTC. It encodes CASSLLGETQYF. V usage is TRBV5-1 and J usage is TRBJ2-5; D remains ambiguous. Per germline, CDR1 SGHRS and CDR2 YFSETQ. V was shortened by 2 bases and J by 5 bases, with 7 bases between the two germline ends. The CDR3 has 12 residues.

This CDR3 reads CASSSRLTGMNTEAFF. The CDR3 DNA sequence: TGTGCCAGCAGCTCCCGGTTAACGGGGATGAACACTGAAGCTTTCTTT. The V gene is TRBV11-2, the J gene TRBJ1-1; D gene ambiguous. V was trimmed by 4 bases and J by 0 bases, leaving 15 bases between them. Per germline, CDR1 SGHAT and CDR2 FQNNGV. The CDR3 spans 16 residues.

The chain uses TRBV10-3 and TRBJ2-7; D might be TRBD2 (6 bases). This CDR3 region has 13 residues. CDR1 is ENHRY, CDR2 SYGVKD, per germline. Trimming took off 7 bases at V and 1 base at J, with 11 bases between the two ends. In DNA form, the CDR3 reads TGTGCCATCACGGCGGGAACTTCCTACGAGCAGTACTTC. It yields the protein CAITAGTSYEQYF.

This chain connects TRBV27 to TRBJ1-1; D is ambiguous. Germline values: CDR1 MNHEY, CDR2 SMNVEV (reference sequence). V was clipped by 6 bases and J by 8 bases, with 10 bases between them. This CDR3 is 11 amino acids long. The CDR3 nucleotides read TGTGCCAGCAGGCTTGGAGGGGAAGCTTTCTTT. It is translated as CASRLGGEAFF.

The chain is built from TRBV18 and TRBJ2-1; TRBD2 agrees at 14 bases. Germline CDR1 reads KGHSH; CDR2 reads LQKENI. The trim removed 3 bases at V and 4 bases at J, leaving 2 bases unmatched. There are 16 residues in the CDR3. This CDR3 reads CASSPGLAGGYNEQFF. In DNA form, the CDR3 reads TGTGCCAGCTCACCTGGACTAGCGGGGGGTTACAATGAGCAGTTCTTC.

The rearrangement uses TRBV5-4 and TRBJ2-2; 8 bases are shared with TRBD1. Unmatched junction bases numbered 4, after V lost 5 bases and J lost 4 bases. This CDR3 comprises 14 residues. CDR1 and CDR2 (germline): SGHNT, YYREEE (reference sequence). CDR3 DNA: TGTGCCAGCAGTCCGGACAGGGCCACCGGGGAGCTGTTTTTT. Translated: CASSPDRATGELFF.

This clone was seen just once. This rearrangement joins TRBV2 to TRBJ2-7; tentatively, D is TRBD1 (5 bases). The CDR3 runs to 14 residues. Germline V gene lookup returns CDR1 SNHLY and CDR2 FYNNEI. Trimming shortened V by 3 bases and J by 5 bases, and 14 bases separated the two germline ends. DNA for the CDR3: TGTGCCAGCAGTGATTTTGGGGCTGAGGACGAGCAGTACTTC. It codes for CASSDFGAEDEQYF.

This chain links TRBV15 with TRBJ1-6, with 8 bases identical to TRBD1. The germline V gene has CDR1 LNHNV and CDR2 YYDKDF (reference sequence). The CDR3 is 15 residues long. V was pared by 1 base and J by 12 bases, with 8 bases of the junction left unmatched. Here the CDR3 DNA reads TGTGCCACCAGCAGAGGCCGGGACAGGAAGGGACCCCTCCACTTT. It yields the protein CATSRGRDRKGPLHF.